A single T cell receptor (beta chain) is shown here with its context. Its specificity is not known. Per germline, CDR1 SGHRS and CDR2 YFSETQ. V was clipped by 4 bases and J by 4 bases; unmatched bases: 9. The CDR3 has 16 amino acids. A single record per CDR3 protein comes from TCRdb applying MiXCR to the 5' RACE reads. Of some 1,700,000 distinct CDR3 sequences in the sample, about 32% are singletons; the top ten hold under 0.35%. This entry comes from a study of identical twins. Study-level points and caveats: A lower insertion count was a feature of abundant cord blood beta clonotypes, with no such feature in memory repertoires.

This receptor was identified in a newborn girl in good health. Sequencing input: cord blood. J is TRBJ1-1 and V is TRBV5-1; 11 bases are shared with TRBD1. CDR3 coding DNA: TGCGCCAGCAGCACACCGGGACAGGGGGGCTCCACTGAAGCTTTCTTT. This codes for CASSTPGQGGSTEAFF.